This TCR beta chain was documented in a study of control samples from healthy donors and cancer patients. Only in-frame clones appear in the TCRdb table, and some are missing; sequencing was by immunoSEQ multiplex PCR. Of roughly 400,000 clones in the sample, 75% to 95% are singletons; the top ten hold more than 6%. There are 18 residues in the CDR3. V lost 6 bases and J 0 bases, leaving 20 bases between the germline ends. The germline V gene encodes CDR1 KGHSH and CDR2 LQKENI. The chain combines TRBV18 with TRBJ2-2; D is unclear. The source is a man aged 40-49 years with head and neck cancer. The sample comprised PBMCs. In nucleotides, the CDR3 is TGTGCCAGCTCCCAAACCGCCTTTGGGCAAGCGAACACCGGGGAGCTGTTTTTT. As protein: CASSQTAFGQANTGELFF.